This T cell receptor (beta chain) was identified in a study of cytomegalovirus exposure and HLA in healthy donors (dated by TCRdb to the late 2010s). Study-wide context: An earlier analysis of 587 of the donors reported 276 Gb of sequence data and 117 million unique TCR beta sequences obtained from 180 million or so T cells. Rather than drawing on any new phenotypic data, the later analysis identified candidate immune exposures from TCR beta sequences and the way those sequences occurred across donors. The study used immunosequencing to profile the T cell repertoires of 666 subjects and linked those repertoires to cytomegalovirus serostatus. Donor age, sex, ethnicity and CMV serostatus were compiled alongside the repertoire data. HLA typing covered class I and class II loci at four-digit resolution. To predict cytomegalovirus infection status, the study combined high-throughput TCR immunosequencing, statistical association of individual TCRs with disease status, and machine learning. To decide whether each TCR beta V gene segment behaved as functional or pseudogenic, an earlier analysis of some 570 of the donors relied on high-throughput TCR beta sequencing. In a later analysis, previously published TCR beta repertoires from 666 donors were re-analyzed and high-resolution HLA genotyping was added so that TCR occurrence patterns could be studied. The study aimed to test whether signatures of past pathogen exposure could be identified by cataloging public T cell receptors. Roughly 300 gigabases of sequencing data and approximately 84 million unique TCR sequences were included in an early release covering several hundred HLA-typed donors. Of the approximately 400 genotyped donors, roughly 80% were placed in the genetic ancestry cluster associated with self-reported Caucasian donors. Roughly 5 DR-DQ haplotypes were treated as single units for association and clustering because of strong linkage in the cohort. A separate validation cohort of more than 100 different subjects was used in addition to the roughly 700-subject first cohort. Genome-wide SNP genotypes for about 65% of the 666 donors were used in a later genetic analysis, which treated that subset as a discovery cohort. The number of typed donors differed by locus: about 620-630 for A, B, C, DRB1 and DQB1; approximately 520 for DQA1; approximately 610 for DPA1; and about 450 for DPB1. On average, roughly 250,000 unique TCR beta nucleotide sequences were sequenced per donor among some 420 genotyped donors of the cohort, with 15% to 20% of those sequences being non-productive. Every repertoire in the discovery cohort had been generated on one and the same sequencing platform.

The cohort consisted of 600 to 700 healthy bone marrow donors. At the time of sampling, all cohort members were nominally healthy, though unrecorded immune exposures were likely present. Of the 710 or so cohort members, approximately 290 had a positive CMV serostatus and 352 had a negative one, while no CMV serostatus was recorded for the donor. A peripheral blood sample was collected from each donor, and TCR beta sequencing was performed on peripheral blood mononuclear cells. The Qiagen DNeasy Blood Extraction Kit was used to extract genomic DNA from the blood cell samples. What the authors observed across the whole study: Because the 87-base-pair reads could not distinguish some IMGT-functional V segments, including TRBV6-2 and TRBV6-3, those segments were excluded. The sequencing pipeline was judged likely to have produced a cluster of highly shared sequence variants as a technical artifact. Sequencing depth was assumed to be roughly uniform across donors in the presence/absence analyses, though that assumption may not hold. A further reported finding was that TCR beta sequences accurately predicted the HLA-A and HLA-B alleles for most subjects in the first cohort. In a later genetic analysis, fewer N-insertions in productive TCRs were reported among donors in an Asian-associated ancestry cluster than the approximately 710-donor mean. According to a later analysis, most CMV-associated TCR beta chains appeared to be HLA-restricted, and the HLA associations seemed to be driven largely by CMV exposure. Cytomegalovirus status was reported to be diagnosed by the classifier with high specificity and sensitivity in both the original and validation cohorts. HLA typing was unavailable for some donors at each locus, so association tests used only the typed subset. Strong co-occurrence of HLA alleles, especially DR and DQ, made assigning TCR associations to individual alleles difficult. Across donors, most TCR sequences were observed very rarely, whereas some public TCRs were present in many individuals. An association between a missense DCLRE1C variant and V-gene and J-gene trimming of TCR beta chains was found in a later genetic analysis and replicated in an independent cohort. The only immune exposure information available for the cohort was CMV serostatus. Specific HLA alleles were associated with around 18,000 TCR beta sequences at a false discovery rate of 0.05 in a later analysis. Only TCR beta chains were sequenced in this cohort, and the absence of alpha or paired-chain data limited detectable features. In vitro tests confirmed that a few of the cytomegalovirus-associated TCR beta chains recognize cytomegalovirus antigens. Compared with equally common non-associated chains, HLA-associated TCR beta chains in a later analysis were more clonally expanded and had lower generation probabilities. Linkage disequilibrium might explain the correlated functional status among segregating V segments, but an unknown experimental factor could not be excluded. The earlier analysis of some 540 of the donors excluded seventeen rarely observed V segments, including chromosome 9 orphons, because counts were too low. In a later analysis, several top co-occurrence clusters were reported to appear linked to parvovirus B19, influenza, CMV and Epstein-Barr virus. An earlier analysis of 587 of the donors showed that most TCR beta V segments appeared in productive rearrangements either about 90% or about 30% of the time, which broadly matched IMGT annotations. A later analysis found that TCR association rates varied across HLA loci, with DRB1 alleles showing the most associated TCRs and HLA-C alleles the fewest. A total of fewer than 200 TCR beta chains were listed by the study as associated with cytomegalovirus. The authors suggested that the approach could potentially be generalized to other disease states and immunological phenotypes.

The CDR3 starts with the cysteine, ends with the phenylalanine, and has 11 residues. The only DNA kept is the CDR3, 33 bases in frame from the first base. The germline V gene sets CDR1 to SQVTM and CDR2 to ANQGSEA. The V and J ends are trimmed by 4 bases and 2 bases, leaving 5 bases between them. The table lists this clone with a few counts. The specificity of this receptor is unknown. Per-nucleotide qualities are absent, and no much larger clonotype sits a single base away. The method was the immunoSEQ multiplex PCR assay. The multiplex PCR relied on a mix of 60 forward primers for TCR Vbeta segments and 13 reverse primers for TCR Jbeta segments. A multiplex PCR assay on genomic DNA amplified the CDR3 region of rearranged TCR beta genes. Amplified TCR beta libraries were sequenced as 87-base-pair reads on the Illumina HiSeq System. Concerning the study's data processing: In a later analysis, some 80 million unique TCR beta chains were counted across the roughly 610 repertoires, and roughly 9.9 million of these chains were shared by at least two donors. Raw reads were error-corrected and collapsed into unique sequences by a nearest-neighbor algorithm in which closely related sequences were merged to remove PCR and sequencing errors. V, D and J gene segments were assigned by aligning CDR3 sequences to IMGT reference sequences. For a sequence to be retained, a match of at least six nucleotides to both a V gene segment and a J gene segment was required. A rearrangement was called productive if the CDR3 had no stop codons and remained in frame with V and J, and every other rearrangement was called non-productive. Following IMGT convention, CDR3 was defined as the stretch from the second conserved V-encoded cysteine to the conserved J-encoded phenylalanine. The earlier analysis of 550 to 650 of the donors excluded any sequence lacking an unambiguous match to a single V gene segment. In an earlier analysis of 587 of the donors, V segments were called functional above 56.7% productive rearrangements and were called segregating when the between-donor standard deviation exceeded 5%. A statistical classification framework was developed to diagnose cytomegalovirus status using the catalog of TCR beta chain sequences. In a later analysis, TCR nucleotide sequences were compared against IMGT/GENE-DB human TR gene sequences so that V and J genes could be assigned. A later analysis assigned CDR3 sequences and most-parsimonious VDJ recombination scenarios with the TCRdist pipeline. In a later analysis, every TCR beta chain was defined by the combination of its CDR3 amino acid sequence and its V-gene family, and reads without a unique V-gene family were dropped. As a way to deal with suspected cross-contamination and a sequencing artifact, a later analysis dropped nearly 600 nucleotide sequences that were highly shared and had low generation probability. In a later analysis, a clonal expansion index for each public chain was calculated from normalized within-repertoire ranks of inferred template counts. In a later analysis, generation probabilities were computed with a VDJ recombination model fitted to out-of-frame rearrangements, and the resulting probabilities were checked against IGoR. A later analysis scored TCR-TCR, TCR-HLA and TCR-CMV co-occurrence with hypergeometric tests, applying a repertoire-size bias correction to TCR pairs. False discovery rates were estimated in a later analysis by permuting HLA or CMV assignments 20 times. In a later analysis, co-occurring TCRs were grouped using DBSCAN, and TCRdist sequence similarity was added for clustering within HLA-allele-positive subsets. Repertoires with fewer than 30,000 or more than 120,000 public chains, plus five repertoires with anomalous nucleotide sharing, were excluded from co-occurrence clustering. TCRdb stores this immuneACCESS table with in-frame sequences only. Part of the clones is absent; in the studies checked, under half of the shortfall reflects unresolved V genes, and no reason is known for the rest. The V and J calls and clone size are taken from that table; D and trimming were inferred from the DNA. This sample is represented by 150,000 to 200,000 clones; roughly 80% of them were singletons. The leading ten clones occupy 1.9% of the sample.

The TCR was taken from a human donor in good health. The sample taken for sequencing was PBMCs. The rearrangement combines TRBV29-1 with TRBJ1-1; a confident D gene designation cannot be given. The CDR3 here reads CSVVSNTEAFF. The base sequence is TGCAGCGTTGTTAGTAACACTGAAGCTTTCTTT.